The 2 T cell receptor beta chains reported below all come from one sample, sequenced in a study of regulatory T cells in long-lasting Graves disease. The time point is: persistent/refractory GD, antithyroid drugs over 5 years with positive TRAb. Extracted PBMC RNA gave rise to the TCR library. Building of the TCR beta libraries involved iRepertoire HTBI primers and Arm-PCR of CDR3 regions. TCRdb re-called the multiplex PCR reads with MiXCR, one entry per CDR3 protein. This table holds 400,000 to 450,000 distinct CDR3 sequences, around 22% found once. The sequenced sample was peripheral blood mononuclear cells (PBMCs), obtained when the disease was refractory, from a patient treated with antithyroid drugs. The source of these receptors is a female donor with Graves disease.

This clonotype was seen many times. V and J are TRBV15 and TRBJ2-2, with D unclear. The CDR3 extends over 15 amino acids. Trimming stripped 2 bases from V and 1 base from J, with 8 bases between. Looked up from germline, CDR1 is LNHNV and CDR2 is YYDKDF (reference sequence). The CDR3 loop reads CATSRRTGNTGELFF. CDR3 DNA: TGTGCCACCAGCAGAAGGACGGGGAACACCGGGGAGCTGTTTTTT.

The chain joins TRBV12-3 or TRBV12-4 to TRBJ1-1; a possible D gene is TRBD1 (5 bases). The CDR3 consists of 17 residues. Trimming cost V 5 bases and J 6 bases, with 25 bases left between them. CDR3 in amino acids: CASSPVSGGILVSEAFF. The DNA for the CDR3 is TGTGCCAGCAGTCCCGTGAGCGGGGGGATCTTGGTATCTGAAGCTTTCTTT.